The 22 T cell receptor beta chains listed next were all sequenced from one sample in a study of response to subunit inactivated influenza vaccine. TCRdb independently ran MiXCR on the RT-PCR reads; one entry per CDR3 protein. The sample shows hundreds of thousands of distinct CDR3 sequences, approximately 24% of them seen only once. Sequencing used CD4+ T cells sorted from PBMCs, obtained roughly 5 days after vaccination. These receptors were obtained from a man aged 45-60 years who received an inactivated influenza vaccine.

CDR3 coding DNA: TGTGCCATCAATGACAGGGTTGAGCAGCCCCAGCATTTT. It translates to CAINDRVEQPQHF. The chain joins TRBV10-3 to TRBJ1-5; 7 bases line up with TRBD1. Germline V lookup: CDR1 ENHRY, CDR2 SYGVKD. This CDR3 contains 13 residues. The V segment lost 7 bases and the J segment 7 bases; nucleotides outside the gene matches: 7.

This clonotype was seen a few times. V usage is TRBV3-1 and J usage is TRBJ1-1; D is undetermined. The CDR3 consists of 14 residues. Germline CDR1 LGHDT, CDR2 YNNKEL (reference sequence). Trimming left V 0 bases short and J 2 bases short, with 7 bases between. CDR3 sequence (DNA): TGTGCCAGCAGCCAAGAACCCGGAAACACTGAAGCTTTCTTT. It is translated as CASSQEPGNTEAFF.

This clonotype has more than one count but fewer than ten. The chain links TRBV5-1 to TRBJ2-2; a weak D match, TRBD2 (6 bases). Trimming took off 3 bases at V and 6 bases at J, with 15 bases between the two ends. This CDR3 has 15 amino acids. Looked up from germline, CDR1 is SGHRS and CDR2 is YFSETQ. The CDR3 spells CASSSRDSGSGELFF. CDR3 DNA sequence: TGCGCCAGCAGCTCCCGGGACTCGGGTTCCGGGGAGCTGTTTTTT. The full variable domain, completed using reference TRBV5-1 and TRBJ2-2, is KAGVTQTPRYLIKTRGQQVTLSCSPISGHRSVSWYQQTPGQGLQFLFEYFSETQRNKGNFPGRFSGRQFSNSRSEMNVSTLELGDSALYLCASSSRDSGSGELFFGEGSRLTVL.

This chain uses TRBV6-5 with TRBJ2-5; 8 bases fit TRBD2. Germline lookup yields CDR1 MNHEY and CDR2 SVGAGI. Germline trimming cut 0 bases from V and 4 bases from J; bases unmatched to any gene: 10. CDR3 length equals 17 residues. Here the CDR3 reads CASSYSIGRLAGETQYF. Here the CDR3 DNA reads TGTGCCAGCAGTTACTCTATTGGGAGGCTAGCGGGAGAGACCCAGTACTTC.

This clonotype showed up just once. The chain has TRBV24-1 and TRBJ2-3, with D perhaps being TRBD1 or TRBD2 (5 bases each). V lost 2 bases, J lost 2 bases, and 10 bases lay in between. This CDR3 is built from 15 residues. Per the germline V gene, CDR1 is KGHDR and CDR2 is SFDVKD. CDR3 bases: TGTGCCACCAGTGATTGGGACGGACCCACAGATACGCAGTATTTT. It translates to CATSDWDGPTDTQYF.

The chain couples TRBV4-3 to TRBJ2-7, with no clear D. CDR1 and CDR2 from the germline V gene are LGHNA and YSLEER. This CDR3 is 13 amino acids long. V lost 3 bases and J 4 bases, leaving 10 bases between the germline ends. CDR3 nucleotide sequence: TGCGCCAGCAGCCACGATTCCGGATACGAGCAGTACTTC. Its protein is CASSHDSGYEQYF.

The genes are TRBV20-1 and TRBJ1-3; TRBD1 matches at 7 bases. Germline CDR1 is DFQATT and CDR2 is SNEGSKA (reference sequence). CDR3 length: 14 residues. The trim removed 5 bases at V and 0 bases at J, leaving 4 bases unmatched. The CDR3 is CSAGDSGSGNTIYF. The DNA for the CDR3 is TGCAGTGCTGGGGACAGCGGCTCTGGAAACACCATATATTTT.

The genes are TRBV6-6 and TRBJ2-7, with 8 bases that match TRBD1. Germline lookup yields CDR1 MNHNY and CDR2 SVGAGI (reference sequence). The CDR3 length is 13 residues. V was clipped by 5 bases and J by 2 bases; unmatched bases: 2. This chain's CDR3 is CASSNRGAYEQYF. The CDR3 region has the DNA TGTGCCAGCAGTAACAGGGGGGCCTACGAGCAGTACTTC.

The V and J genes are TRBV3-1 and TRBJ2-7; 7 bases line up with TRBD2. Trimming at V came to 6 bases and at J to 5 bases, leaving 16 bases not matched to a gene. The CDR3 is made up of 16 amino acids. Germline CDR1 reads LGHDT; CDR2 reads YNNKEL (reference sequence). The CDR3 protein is CASRPRGGRNLDEQYF. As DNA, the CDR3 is TGTGCCAGCAGACCAAGGGGAGGGCGAAATCTGGACGAGCAGTACTTC.

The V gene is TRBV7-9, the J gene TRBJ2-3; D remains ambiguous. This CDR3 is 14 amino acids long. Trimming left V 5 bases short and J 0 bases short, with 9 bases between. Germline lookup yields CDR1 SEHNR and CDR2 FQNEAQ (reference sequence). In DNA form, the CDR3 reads TGTGCCAGCAGCCCCGTAACTAGCACAGATACGCAGTATTTT. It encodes CASSPVTSTDTQYF.

The CDR3 nucleotides are TGTGCCAGCAGCCCTCGACAGACCCACACTGAAGCTTTCTTT. It encodes CASSPRQTHTEAFF. The V gene is TRBV7-9, the J gene TRBJ1-1, with D perhaps TRBD1 (5 bases). The CDR3 covers 14 residues. With 5 bases removed from V and 3 bases from J, the gap between germline ends came to 13 bases. The germline V gene has CDR1 SEHNR and CDR2 FQNEAQ (reference sequence).

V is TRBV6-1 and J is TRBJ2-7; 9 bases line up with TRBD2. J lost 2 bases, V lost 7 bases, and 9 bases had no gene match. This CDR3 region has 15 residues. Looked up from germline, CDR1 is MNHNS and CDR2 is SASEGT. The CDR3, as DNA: TGTGCCAGCATGATTGGTCTAGCGGGGACCTACGAGCAGTACTTC. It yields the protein CASMIGLAGTYEQYF.

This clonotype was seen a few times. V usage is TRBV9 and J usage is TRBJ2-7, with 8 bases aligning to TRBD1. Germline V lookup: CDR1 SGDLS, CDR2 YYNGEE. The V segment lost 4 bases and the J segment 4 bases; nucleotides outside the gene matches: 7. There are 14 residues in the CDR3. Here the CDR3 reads CASSISTGAYEQYF. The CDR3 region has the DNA TGTGCCAGCAGCATCTCGACAGGGGCATACGAGCAGTACTTC. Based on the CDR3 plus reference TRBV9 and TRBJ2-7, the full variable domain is DSGVTQTPKHLITATGQRVTLRCSPRSGDLSVYWYQQSLDQGLQFLIQYYNGEERAKGNILERFSAQQFPDLHSELNLSSLELGDSALYFCASSISTGAYEQYFGPGTRLTVT.

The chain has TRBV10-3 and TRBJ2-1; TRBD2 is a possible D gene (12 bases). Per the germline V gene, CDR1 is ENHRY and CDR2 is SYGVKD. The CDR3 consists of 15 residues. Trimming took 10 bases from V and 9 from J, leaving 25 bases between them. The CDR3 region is CATQWTSGTGGEQFF. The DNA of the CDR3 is TGTGCCACGCAATGGACTAGCGGGACAGGGGGTGAGCAGTTCTTC.

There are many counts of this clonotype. The CDR3 nucleotides are TGTGCCAGCAGCCAAGACCAGGACAGGGACTACAATGAGCAGTTCTTC. Translating it yields CASSQDQDRDYNEQFF. The chain has TRBV4-2 and TRBJ2-1, with TRBD1 identical over 8 bases. V lost 0 bases and J lost 3; bases outside the gene matches: 4. Germline V gives CDR1 LGHNA, CDR2 YNFKEQ. The CDR3 runs to 16 residues.

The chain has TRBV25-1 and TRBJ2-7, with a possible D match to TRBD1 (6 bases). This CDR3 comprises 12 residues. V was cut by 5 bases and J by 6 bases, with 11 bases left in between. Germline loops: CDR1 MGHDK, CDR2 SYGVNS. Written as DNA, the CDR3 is TGTGCCAGCAGTCCTACAGGGCGCGAGCAGTACTTC. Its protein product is CASSPTGREQYF.

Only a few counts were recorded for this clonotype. The CDR3 loop reads CASSQTNRASYNEQFF. The CDR3, as DNA: TGTGCCAGCAGCCAAACTAACAGGGCCTCCTACAATGAGCAGTTCTTC. This sequence joins TRBV7-9 and TRBJ2-1, with a possible D match to TRBD1 (6 bases). The V end lost 5 bases, the J end lost 0 bases, and 14 bases lay between the germline ends. The CDR3 has 16 amino acids. CDR1 is SEHNR and CDR2 is FQNEAQ in the germline V gene (reference sequence).

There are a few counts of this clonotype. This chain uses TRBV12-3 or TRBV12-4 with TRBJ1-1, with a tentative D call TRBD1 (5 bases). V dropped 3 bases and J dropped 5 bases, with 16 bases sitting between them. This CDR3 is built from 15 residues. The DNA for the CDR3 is TGTGCCAGCAGTTTCGCCACCTCAGGGAGGACTGAAGCTTTCTTT. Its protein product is CASSFATSGRTEAFF.

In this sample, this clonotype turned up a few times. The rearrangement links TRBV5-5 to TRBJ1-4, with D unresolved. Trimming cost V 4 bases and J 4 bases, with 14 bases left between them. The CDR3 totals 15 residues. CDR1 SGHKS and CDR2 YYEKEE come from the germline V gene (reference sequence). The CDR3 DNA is TGTGCCAGCAGCCCCCGGATAGGGTTTAATGAAAAACTGTTTTTT. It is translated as CASSPRIGFNEKLFF.

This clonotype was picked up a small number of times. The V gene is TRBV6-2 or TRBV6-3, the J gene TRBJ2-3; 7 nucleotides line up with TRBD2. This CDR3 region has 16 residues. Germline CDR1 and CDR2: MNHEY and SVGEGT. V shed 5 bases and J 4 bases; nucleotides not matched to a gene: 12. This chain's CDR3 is CASSTQRGRIPDTQYF. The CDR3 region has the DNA TGTGCCAGCAGTACCCAACGCGGGAGAATCCCAGATACGCAGTATTTT.

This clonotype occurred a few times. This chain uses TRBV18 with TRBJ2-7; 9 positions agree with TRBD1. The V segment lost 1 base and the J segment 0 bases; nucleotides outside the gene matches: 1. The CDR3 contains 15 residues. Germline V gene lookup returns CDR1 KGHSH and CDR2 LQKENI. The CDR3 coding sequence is TGTGCCAGCTCACCACGGGACAGGGCCTCCTACGAGCAGTACTTC. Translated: CASSPRDRASYEQYF.

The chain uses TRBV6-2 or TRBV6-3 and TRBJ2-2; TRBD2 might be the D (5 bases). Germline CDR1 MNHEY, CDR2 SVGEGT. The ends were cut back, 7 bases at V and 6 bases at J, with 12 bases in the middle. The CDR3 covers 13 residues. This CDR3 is CASMEREPGELFF. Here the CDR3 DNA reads TGTGCCAGCATGGAGAGGGAACCCGGGGAGCTGTTTTTT.